These T cell receptor beta chains were read from a single sample in a study of shared clonotypes between healthy human individuals. TCRdb's copy holds only in-frame clones and misses some; the assay was immunoSEQ multiplex PCR. The profile shows around 510,000 clones, about 80% of them singletons. Sequencing input: PBMCs. The receptors shown here come from a woman aged 40 to 49 in good health. Some clones in this sample may be carry-over from other donors' samples. CDR3s include the opening cysteine and the closing phenylalanine or tryptophan. The D gene is left open where the match is weak. Clone size appears in some rows only: once, few, many, or a class for an expanded clone.

>TRBJ1-2|.|TRBD1|TRBV5-6
TGTGCCAGCAGCTGGGGGACAGTCTCTAACTATGGCTACACCTTC
CASSWGTVSNYGYTF
>TRBJ2-3|.|TRBD2|TRBV29-1
TGCAGCGTCACCAGCGGGAGTTTTATAGATACGCAGTATTTT
CSVTSGSFIDTQYF
>TRBJ1-1|.|.|TRBV28
TGTGCCAGCAGTTTGTCCCCAAGGGGTGAAGCTTTCTTT
CASSLSPRGEAFF
>TRBJ2-1|.|TRBD2|TRBV6-5
TGTGCCAGCACGCTAGCGGGCTACAATGAGCAGTTCTTC
CASTLAGYNEQFF
>TRBJ2-2|.|TRBD2|TRBV7-3
TGTGCCAGCAGCTTACTAGCGGGAGGGCACGGGGAGCTGTTTTTT
CASSLLAGGHGELFF
>TRBJ1-2|.|.|TRBV5-1
TGCGCCAGCAGAGGTAGCGGCTATGGCTACACCTTC
CASRGSGYGYTF
>TRBJ2-7|.|TRBD2|TRBV28
TGTGCCAGCAGGCTCCGACCTAGCGGCTCCTACGAGCAGTACTTC
CASRLRPSGSYEQYF
>TRBJ2-7|.|TRBD2|TRBV6-1
TGTGCCAGCAGTGAAGCGCTACCCAGCGGGAGTGGGTTCTACGAGCAGTACTTC
CASSEALPSGSGFYEQYF
>TRBJ2-7|once|TRBD2|TRBV5-4
TGTGCCAGCAGCTTTTTCCCACCGGCTAGCGGCTCCTACGAGCAGTACTTC
CASSFFPPASGSYEQYF
>TRBJ2-1|.|TRBD2|TRBV11-3
TGTGCCAGCAGCGCCCCCGGGACTAGCGGGACCTATGAGCAGTTCTTC
CASSAPGTSGTYEQFF
>TRBJ2-2|.|TRBD1|TRBV27
TGTGCCAGCCAAACAGGGGGCTACACCGGGGAGCTGTTTTTT
CASQTGGYTGELFF
>TRBJ2-1|few|TRBD2|TRBV9
TGTGCCAGCAGCCCATCTAGCGGGGTATACAATGAGCAGTTCTTC
CASSPSSGVYNEQFF
>TRBJ2-2|.|.|TRBV5-4
TGTGCCAGCAGCCAGATGGAGCGGAGCAACACCGGGGAGCTGTTTTTT
CASSQMERSNTGELFF
>TRBJ1-1|once|.|TRBV19
TGTGCCAGTAGTCGGACAGAAGCCACTGAAGCTTTCTTT
CASSRTEATEAFF
>TRBJ2-7|.|.|TRBV28
TGTGCCAGCAGACAGACAGGTACCTACGAGCAGTACTTC
CASRQTGTYEQYF
>TRBJ1-2|.|TRBD1|TRBV4-2
TGTGCCAGCAGCCAAGGGGGACAGGAAAACTATGGCTACACCTTC
CASSQGGQENYGYTF
>TRBJ2-1|.|TRBD2|TRBV29-1
TGCAGCGTTGTTCTAACGGGAGGCAGTGAGCAGTTCTTC
CSVVLTGGSEQFF
>TRBJ1-1|.|TRBD1|TRBV10-3
TGTGCCATCAGTGAGGAGGGACAGGAGAACACTGAAGCTTTCTTT
CAISEEGQENTEAFF
>TRBJ1-2|.|TRBD1|TRBV19
TGTGCCAGTGGCACAGGGGGCAACTATGGCTACACCTTC
CASGTGGNYGYTF
>TRBJ1-1|few|TRBD1|TRBV14
TGTGCCAGCAGTTATATGGACAGGGCCACTGAAGCTTTCTTT
CASSYMDRATEAFF
>TRBJ2-7|.|.|TRBV7-9
TGTGCCAGCAGCTTTGCAGCCTCCTACGAGCAGTACTTC
CASSFAASYEQYF
>TRBJ2-7|.|.|TRBV4-1
TGCGCCAGCAGCCAAGTCGTTATGGGGGACGCGTCCTACGAGCAGTACTTC
CASSQVVMGDASYEQYF
>TRBJ2-3|many|TRBD2|TRBV4-2
TGTGCCAGCAGCCAAATCAGCGGGGCTAGCACAGATACGCAGTATTTT
CASSQISGASTDTQYF
>TRBJ2-5|.|TRBD1|TRBV30
TGTGCCTGGAGCAAGGGGACAGGGAGAGAGACCCAGTACTTC
CAWSKGTGRETQYF
>TRBJ2-1|.|TRBD2|TRBV27
TGTGCCAGCAGTTTATTGGGACTAGGTTGGGACAATGAGCAGTTCTTC
CASSLLGLGWDNEQFF
>TRBJ1-1|.|.|TRBV2
TGTGCCAGCAGTGAGTACAGGAACACTGAAGCTTTCTTT
CASSEYRNTEAFF
>TRBJ2-5|few|.|TRBV4-1
TGCGCCAGCAGCCCCACAGGGCGGGAGACCCAGTACTTC
CASSPTGRETQYF
>TRBJ2-1|.|.|TRBV5-1
TGCGCCAGCAGCTTGGCCCCGGGCTACAATGAGCAGTTCTTC
CASSLAPGYNEQFF
>TRBJ1-3|.|.|TRBV19
TGTGCCAGTAGCGTAACCCCCGGAACAATCTCTGGAAACACCATATATTTT
CASSVTPGTISGNTIYF
>TRBJ1-5|.|.|TRBV7-2
TGTGCCAGCAGCTTAGAGACTATGCCCCAGCATTTT
CASSLETMPQHF
>TRBJ2-2|.|.|TRBV9
TGTGCCAGCAGCGTAATCCACACCGGGGAGCTGTTTTTT
CASSVIHTGELFF
>TRBJ2-5|.|.|TRBV6-1
TGTGCCAGCAGTGATCCAGCTCAAGAGACCCAGTACTTC
CASSDPAQETQYF
>TRBJ2-5|.|.|TRBV27
TGTGCCAGCAGTTTATCGGGGAACCAAGAGACCCAGTACTTC
CASSLSGNQETQYF
>TRBJ1-5|once|.|TRBV12-2
TGTGCAAGTCGCTTAGTACACAATCAGCCCCAGCATTTT
CASRLVHNQPQHF
>TRBJ2-3|.|.|TRBV7-9
TGTGCCAGCAGCTCTCCCGGGACGGATACAGATACGCAGTATTTT
CASSSPGTDTDTQYF
>TRBJ2-7|once|.|TRBV9
TGTGCCAGCAGCGTAGGCGTGGGGAGCTCCTACGAGCAGTACTTC
CASSVGVGSSYEQYF
>TRBJ1-5|.|.|TRBV11-2
TGTGCCAGCAGCTTTACCCGGGGACGGAATCAGCCCCAGCATTTT
CASSFTRGRNQPQHF
>TRBJ1-1|many|.|TRBV18
TGTGCCAGCTCGCCCGACCGATACACTGAAGCTTTCTTT
CASSPDRYTEAFF
>TRBJ2-7|.|TRBD2|TRBV7-2
TGTGCCAGCAGCTCTAGCGGGAGCTACGAGCAGTACTTC
CASSSSGSYEQYF
>TRBJ2-3|.|.|TRBV4-2
TGTGCCAGCAGCCAAGAATTTAACACCCCAGATACGCAGTATTTT
CASSQEFNTPDTQYF
>TRBJ1-5|.|.|TRBV2
TGTGCCAGCAGTCAGGGACGAAGTAGCAATCAGCCCCAGCATTTT
CASSQGRSSNQPQHF
>TRBJ1-4|many|.|TRBV7-9
TGTGCCAGCAGCTTCTCACAGGGTAATGAAAAACTGTTTTTT
CASSFSQGNEKLFF
>TRBJ1-1|.|.|TRBV27
TGTGCCAGCAGTTTCGGCTCCTGGGTGAACACTGAAGCTTTCTTT
CASSFGSWVNTEAFF
>TRBJ2-1|.|TRBD2|TRBV28
TGTGCCAGCAGTTTACGGGGACTAGCGGGAACGGATGAGCAGTTCTTC
CASSLRGLAGTDEQFF
>TRBJ2-7|.|TRBD2|TRBV10-1
TGCGCCAGCAGTGAGGGTGGACTAGGAGACGAGCAGTACTTC
CASSEGGLGDEQYF
>TRBJ1-1|.|TRBD1|TRBV7-9
TGTGCCAGCAGCAATGACAGGGGGCTGGGCACTGAAGCTTTCTTT
CASSNDRGLGTEAFF
>TRBJ2-7|.|TRBD2|TRBV7-8
TGTGCCAGCAGCCCCCCAGTAGCGGGAGTTAGCGAGCAGTACTTC
CASSPPVAGVSEQYF
>TRBJ1-4|.|.|TRBV4-3
TGCGCCAGCAGCTCGGGGGGGGATGGGGAAAAACTGTTTTTT
CASSSGGDGEKLFF
>TRBJ1-3|.|.|TRBV7-6
TGTGCCAGCAGCTTAAACTGGGCTGGAAACACCATATATTTT
CASSLNWAGNTIYF
>TRBJ2-5|.|.|TRBV7-2
TGTGCCAGCAGCTTACAGGTACAAGAGACCCAGTACTTC
CASSLQVQETQYF
>TRBJ1-2|.|.|TRBV10-3
TGTGCCATCAGTGAGTCGGAGCAGGCCTATGGCTACACCTTC
CAISESEQAYGYTF
>TRBJ2-3|.|.|TRBV5-1
TGCGCCAGCAGTTCAACGACAGGAAGCACAGATACGCAGTATTTT
CASSSTTGSTDTQYF
>TRBJ2-7|.|TRBD1|TRBV6-1
TGTGCCAGCAGTTTGGACAGGCAGTCCTACGAGCAGTACTTC
CASSLDRQSYEQYF
>TRBJ2-1|.|TRBD2|TRBV6-1
TGTGCCAGCAGTGGGGGACTAGCGGGATACGAGCAGTTCTTC
CASSGGLAGYEQFF
>TRBJ2-5|.|TRBD2|TRBV6-1
TGTGCCACCCCGGGGGGGGTCGTTCAAGAGACCCAGTACTTC
CATPGGVVQETQYF
>TRBJ2-1|.|.|TRBV5-1
TGCGCCAGCAGCTTGACAACTAGTGCTAATGAGCAGTTCTTC
CASSLTTSANEQFF
>TRBJ2-3|once|.|TRBV7-3
TGTGCCAGCAGCTTAAGGGCGGGATACACAGATACGCAGTATTTT
CASSLRAGYTDTQYF
>TRBJ2-2|.|.|TRBV19
TGTGCCAGTAGTATAGTGAGTCAGGGGGAGCTGTTTTTT
CASSIVSQGELFF
>TRBJ1-1|.|.|TRBV6-1
TGTGCCAGCAAGAGTACACTCAACACTGAAGCTTTCTTT
CASKSTLNTEAFF
>TRBJ1-1|.|TRBD1|TRBV18
TGTGCCAGCTCACTTTTCCGACAGGGGGCCAGCACTGAAGCTTTCTTT
CASSLFRQGASTEAFF